The next 20 T cell receptor beta chains were all read from a single sample in a study of response to subunit inactivated influenza vaccine listed by TCRdb under 2018. Receptor libraries were prepared by RT-PCR. The listed sequencing device is Illumina HiSeq 2500. TCRdb reran the public reads through fastp at Q25 and MiXCR, keeping productive beta chains. Rows merge per CDR3 protein into single entries with the most common DNA and genes. For this sample there are about 160,000 distinct CDR3 sequences; approximately 12% appear just once. Clones ranked in the top ten supply approximately 35% of the sample. This sample comprised CD8+ T cells sorted from PBMCs, obtained 23 to 25 months after vaccination. These receptors originate from a man in his fifties or sixties who received an inactivated influenza vaccine. Donor details come from another sample of the same person, matched by shared clones.

This clonotype was seen many times. The V call is TRBV6-5, the J call TRBJ2-7; D possibly corresponds to TRBD1 (5 bases). The V and J ends lost 3 bases and 2 bases respectively, with 11 bases between them. Germline V lookup: CDR1 MNHEY, CDR2 SVGAGI. The CDR3 has 14 residues. The CDR3 DNA reads as TGTGCCAGCAGTTATCTACAGGAAGCCTACGAGCAGTACTTC. This sequence encodes CASSYLQEAYEQYF.

This clonotype was seen many times. This chain connects TRBV12-3 or TRBV12-4 to TRBJ2-3; a weak D match, TRBD2 (6 bases). The CDR3 contains 12 residues. The ends were cut back, 6 bases at V and 3 bases at J, with 7 bases in the middle. The CDR3 reads CASSGSTDTQYF. In DNA, the CDR3 is TGTGCCAGCAGCGGGAGTACAGATACGCAGTATTTT.

Only a few counts were recorded for this clonotype. For the CDR3, the DNA is TGCGCCAGCTCCCGGGACGGATTTTCCTACGAGCAGTACTTC. It encodes CASSRDGFSYEQYF. The genes are TRBV10-2 and TRBJ2-7; possibly TRBD1 or TRBD2 for D (5 bases each). CDR1 and CDR2 (germline): WSHSY, SAAADI. The germline V and J ends were trimmed by 8 bases and 1 base, with 15 bases remaining between them. This CDR3 is 14 amino acids long.

The chain recombines TRBV20-1 with TRBJ2-1; TRBD1 might be the D (5 bases). The length of the CDR3 is 15 residues. Deletions cut 6 bases from V and 8 bases from J, with 23 bases between. Germline V CDR1 and CDR2: DFQATT, SNEGSKA (reference sequence). The CDR3 nucleotides read TGCAGTGCAACCGCAGGGATTACCCTTTTCGATGAGCAGTTCTTC. As protein: CSATAGITLFDEQFF.

The sample holds a few counts of this clonotype. V is TRBV7-8 and J is TRBJ2-3, with D possibly matching TRBD2 (5 bases). This CDR3 is built from 15 residues. Germline loops: CDR1 SGHVS, CDR2 FQNEAQ. Trimming stripped 0 bases from V and 2 bases from J, with 9 bases between. CDR3: CASSLANGVTDTQYF. In nucleotides, the CDR3 is TGTGCCAGCAGCTTAGCTAACGGGGTCACAGATACGCAGTATTTT.

The chain carries TRBV27 and TRBJ2-5, with D perhaps matching TRBD1 (6 bases). The V end lost 1 base, the J end lost 5 bases, and 11 bases lay between the germline ends. The germline V gene encodes CDR1 MNHEY and CDR2 SMNVEV (reference sequence). The CDR3 totals 14 residues. The CDR3 DNA reads TGTGCCAGCAGTTTATTTGCAGGGGATGAGACCCAGTACTTC. This sequence encodes CASSLFAGDETQYF.

V gene TRBV9 combines with J gene TRBJ1-3; TRBD1 agrees at 9 bases. Per the germline V gene, CDR1 is SGDLS and CDR2 is YYNGEE. The CDR3 covers 14 residues. The junction had 1 base not matched to a gene; V was cut back by 3 bases and J by 3 bases. CDR3 nucleotide sequence: TGTGCCAGCAGCGGGACAGGGGTTGGAAACACCATATATTTT. Amino acid sequence: CASSGTGVGNTIYF.

This clonotype was picked up a small number of times. The chain links TRBV20-1 to TRBJ2-1, with a possible D match to TRBD1 (5 bases). Germline CDR1 is DFQATT and CDR2 is SNEGSKA (reference sequence). V was trimmed by 1 base and J by 4 bases, leaving 8 bases between them. CDR3 size: 13 residues. DNA of the CDR3: TGCAGTGCTAGAGGGACATATTACAATGAGCAGTTCTTC. Translation gives CSARGTYYNEQFF.

This clonotype was observed at least ten times. The rearrangement uses TRBV10-2 and TRBJ2-1, with 8 bases that match TRBD2. CDR1 is WSHSY and CDR2 is SAAADI in the germline V gene. CDR3 length equals 13 residues. Trimming took 6 bases from V and 6 from J; bases not matched to a gene: 4. CDR3: CASRRGGSNEQFF. The CDR3 DNA reads TGCGCCAGCAGACGGGGGGGCAGCAATGAGCAGTTCTTC.

This clonotype was detected only a few times. The chain carries TRBV5-6 and TRBJ2-7; 8 bases line up with TRBD2. The CDR3 has 14 residues. The V and J ends lost 4 bases and 1 base, in that order; junction bases with no gene match: 4. CDR1 is SGHDT, CDR2 YYEEEE, per germline. This CDR3 reads CASSATSVSYEQYF. In nucleotides, the CDR3 is TGTGCCAGCAGCGCGACTAGCGTGTCCTACGAGCAGTACTTC.

This clonotype was counted at least ten times. The J gene is TRBJ1-2, the V gene TRBV10-3; D is undetermined. Germline CDR1 ENHRY, CDR2 SYGVKD. The V and J ends lost 11 bases and 4 bases respectively, with 20 bases between them. The CDR3 is 14 amino acids. CDR3 nucleotide sequence: TGTGCCTCCAAGAGACTGGTTGAAGGCTATGGCTACACCTTC. Residues: CASKRLVEGYGYTF.

A few counts support this clonotype. This sequence joins TRBV20-1 and TRBJ2-1, with TRBD2 matching over 8 bases. Losses at the gene ends were 1 base for V and 2 bases for J; bases not matched to a gene: 7. The CDR3 runs to 16 residues. Germline V gene lookup returns CDR1 DFQATT and CDR2 SNEGSKA (reference sequence). CDR3 sequence: CSARVSSGSPYNEQFF. DNA for the CDR3: TGCAGTGCTAGAGTGAGCAGCGGGAGCCCCTACAATGAGCAGTTCTTC.

Ten or more counts support this clonotype. The chain recombines TRBV3-1 with TRBJ2-2; the match to TRBD2 covers 7 bases. With V trimmed by 4 bases and J by 5 bases, 1 base remained unmatched. Germline loops: CDR1 LGHDT, CDR2 YNNKEL (reference sequence). The CDR3 has 13 residues. CDR3 nucleotide sequence: TGTGCCAGCAGCCCGGGAGGTACCGGGGAGCTGTTTTTT. Translated, it gives CASSPGGTGELFF.

This clonotype was counted between two and nine times. Here the CDR3 DNA reads TGTGCCAGCAGCCCCGACTCTCCCGGCTACGAGCAGTACTTC. Amino acid sequence: CASSPDSPGYEQYF. This chain uses TRBV12-3 or TRBV12-4 with TRBJ2-7; no clear D. CDR3 length equals 14 residues. V was cut by 6 bases and J by 3 bases, with 15 bases left in between.

This chain links TRBV10-3 with TRBJ1-1; D unresolved. Germline-derived CDR1 and CDR2 are ENHRY and SYGVKD. CDR3 size: 14 residues. V was clipped by 0 bases and J by 1 base, with 6 bases between them. The CDR3 loop is CAISESPGNTEAFF. The CDR3 DNA follows: TGTGCCATCAGTGAGTCCCCGGGGAACACTGAAGCTTTCTTT.

The chain uses TRBV10-3 and TRBJ1-3; D is unresolved. The V gene's germline CDR1 is ENHRY and CDR2 SYGVKD. V lost 3 bases, J lost 0 bases, and 6 bases lay in between. This CDR3 spans 14 amino acids. The CDR3 loop is CAISELDSGNTIYF. As DNA, the CDR3 is TGTGCCATCAGTGAACTGGACTCTGGAAACACCATATATTTT.

The CDR3 DNA is TGTGCCAGCAGCCAAGGGGACAGGGGGTACGGCTACACCTTC. This gives the protein CASSQGDRGYGYTF. The V call is TRBV3-1, the J call TRBJ1-2; the match to TRBD1 covers 11 bases. This CDR3 spans 14 amino acids. Germline CDR1 reads LGHDT; CDR2 reads YNNKEL (reference sequence). Trimming at V came to 1 base and at J to 8 bases, leaving 3 bases not matched to a gene.

This clonotype showed up just a few times. The CDR3 coding sequence is TGTGCCAGCGGTACTAGCGGGAGTCTTACCGGGGAGCTGTTTTTT. It yields the protein CASGTSGSLTGELFF. The chain is built from TRBV12-3 or TRBV12-4 and TRBJ2-2; 11 bases fit TRBD2. CDR3 length equals 15 residues. V shed 8 bases, J shed 5 bases, and the junction held 7 bases outside the gene matches.

V and J are TRBV5-1 and TRBJ2-5; weak D call: TRBD2 (7 bases). The V end lost 4 bases, the J end lost 5 bases, and 15 bases lay between the germline ends. Germline assignment: CDR1 SGHRS and CDR2 YFSETQ. This CDR3 spans 14 amino acids. The CDR3 DNA reads as TGCGCCAGCAGCGATTTAGGGGGAGGGGAGACCCAGTACTTC. It specifies CASSDLGGGETQYF.

This clonotype was observed a handful of times. The chain links TRBV3-1 to TRBJ2-7; possibly TRBD1 or TRBD2 for D (5 bases each). With 0 bases removed from V and 3 bases from J, the gap between germline ends came to 12 bases. CDR1 LGHDT and CDR2 YNNKEL come from the germline V gene (reference sequence). CDR3 length: 15 residues. In DNA form, the CDR3 reads TGTGCCAGCAGCCAAGATCGGGACCTCGGCTACGAGCAGTACTTC. Its translation: CASSQDRDLGYEQYF.